The present T cell receptor (beta chain) was sequenced within a study of blood T cell repertoires in COVID-19. Clones were read by immunoSEQ multiplex PCR, and TCRdb kept only the in-frame ones, dropping some. There are 200,000 to 250,000 clones in the sample; approximately 75% occur only once, and approximately 9.2% lies in the top ten. Participant reports of clinical history set cohort assignment. The sequenced sample was PBMCs or T cells enriched from blood (not recorded which). The source of this sequence is a man aged 40-55 years who had recovered from COVID-19.

CDR3 bases: TGTGCCAGCAGGGACGGGGGGCCGGTGTATGAGCAGTTCTTC. Residues: CASRDGGPVYEQFF. This chain uses TRBV27 with TRBJ2-1, with a possible D match to TRBD2 (7 bases). This CDR3 spans 14 amino acids. Trimming removed 6 bases at V and 8 bases at J, with 17 bases between. CDR1 MNHEY and CDR2 SMNVEV come from the germline V gene (reference sequence).